The next 20 T cell receptor beta chains were all read from a single sample in a study of identifying expanded T cells in peripheral blood. Clones were read by immunoSEQ multiplex PCR, and TCRdb kept only the in-frame ones, dropping some. Of 65,000 to 95,000 clones listed, over 80% were seen once; the top ten hold 20%. The material sequenced was blood. The source of these receptors is a person aged 18-70 years in good health.

The chain uses TRBV30 and TRBJ1-1; unclear D gene. The CDR3 consists of 17 residues. CDR1 and CDR2 from the germline V gene are GTSNPN and SVGIG (reference sequence). Trimming removed 0 bases at V and 4 bases at J, with 21 bases between. CDR3 nucleotides: TGTGCCTGGAGTGTAGCCCTCAACGGCGCTGGGGTCACTGAAGCTTTCTTT. As protein: CAWSVALNGAGVTEAFF.

The rearrangement links TRBV11-2 to TRBJ2-1; no clear D. Germline-derived CDR1 and CDR2 are SGHAT and FQNNGV. The CDR3 length is 15 residues. V dropped 3 bases and J dropped 7 bases, with 16 bases sitting between them. Here the CDR3 reads CASSLIAGSGNEQFF. Here the CDR3 DNA reads TGTGCCAGCAGCTTGATAGCTGGTTCCGGTAATGAGCAGTTCTTC. The variable domain in full, with the rest retrieved from reference TRBV11-2 and TRBJ2-1, is EAGVAQSPRYKIIEKRQSVAFWCNPISGHATLYWYQQILGQGPKLLIQFQNNGVVDDSQLPKDRFSAERLKGVDSTLKIQPAKLEDSAVYLCASSLIAGSGNEQFFGPGTRLTVL.

The genes are TRBV12-2 and TRBJ1-2; the D call in the table, TRBD1, was not verified against the DNA. TRBV12-2 is assigned pseudogene status. This CDR3 has 17 amino acids. The CDR3 is CASRPDRISIRNYGYTF. The CDR3 bases are TGTGCAAGTCGCCCCGACAGGATTTCAATCCGTAACTATGGCTACACCTTC.

The chain carries TRBV28 and TRBJ1-4, with unresolved D. This CDR3 spans 17 amino acids. V lost 6 bases, J lost 2 bases, and 19 bases lay in between. CDR1 is MDHEN, CDR2 SYDVKM, per germline. This chain's CDR3 is CASSYAPPRGTNEKLFF. The CDR3 DNA follows: TGTGCCAGCAGCTACGCCCCTCCCCGAGGGACTAATGAAAAACTGTTTTTT.

This sequence joins TRBV2 and TRBJ2-7; 8 positions match TRBD1. Trimming cost V 6 bases and J 0 bases; bases outside gene matches: 4. The CDR3 loop spans 14 amino acids. CDR1 is SNHLY, CDR2 FYNNEI, per germline. The CDR3 DNA reads TGTGCCAGCAGATGGGACAGGCGCTCCTACGAGCAGTACTTC. Amino acids: CASRWDRRSYEQYF. The variable domain in full, completed from reference TRBV2 and TRBJ2-7, reads EPEVTQTPSHQVTQMGQEVILRCVPISNHLYFYWYRQILGQKVEFLVSFYNNEISEKSEIFDDQFSVERPDGSNFTLKIRSTKLEDSAMYFCASRWDRRSYEQYFGPGTRLTVT.

The chain has TRBV5-4 and TRBJ2-1, with D possibly matching TRBD2 (5 bases). CDR3 length: 13 residues. V lost 1 base and J 8 bases, leaving 10 bases between the germline ends. The germline CDR1 and CDR2 sequences are SGHNT and YYREEE (reference sequence). The CDR3 reads CASSLYVGDEQFF. Here the CDR3 DNA reads TGTGCCAGCAGCTTGTATGTCGGGGATGAGCAGTTCTTC.

A note on this clone: A read error may account for a junction end that differs from germline. The V call is TRBV7-8, the J call TRBJ2-1, with 14 bases fitting TRBD2. Germline loops: CDR1 SGHVS, CDR2 FQNEAQ. The CDR3 runs 16 residues. DNA for the CDR3: TGTGCCAGCAGCTTAGCTGGCGGGACTAGCGGGAGAGGGCGGGTCTTC. As protein: CASSLAGGTSGRGRVF.

The gene calls are TRBV16 and TRBJ1-2; no firm D call. Germline CDR1 KGHSY, CDR2 FQNENV. The CDR3 totals 15 residues. V lost 4 bases and J lost 0, with 12 bases in between. The CDR3 region is CASSPPTDTNYGYTF. DNA for the CDR3: TGTGCCAGCAGCCCCCCCACGGATACTAACTATGGCTACACCTTC.

The chain couples TRBV19 to TRBJ1-1; possibly TRBD1 for D (6 bases). Germline CDR1 LNHDA, CDR2 SQIVND (reference sequence). Between the trimmed V and J ends, which lost 3 bases and 4 bases, there was a span of 12 bases. The CDR3 is 14 amino acids. The CDR3 bases are TGTGCCAGTAGTATTCGGCAGGACAGCACTGAAGCTTTCTTT. This gives the protein CASSIRQDSTEAFF.

The CDR3 sequence: CASTLAAGTANNYGYTF. DNA of the CDR3: TGTGCCAGCACCTTAGCCGCCGGGACAGCAAATAACTATGGCTACACCTTC. The rearrangement joins TRBV28 to TRBJ1-2; 7 positions match TRBD1. Per germline, CDR1 MDHEN and CDR2 SYDVKM. J gave up 1 base and V 7 bases, and 15 bases lay outside the gene matches. The CDR3 is made up of 17 amino acids.

The chain employs TRBV18 and TRBJ1-1; TRBD1 might be the D (5 bases). The CDR3 consists of 15 residues. Germline CDR1 and CDR2: KGHSH and LQKENI. With 0 bases removed from V and 1 base from J, the gap between germline ends came to 9 bases. The CDR3 DNA follows: TGTGCCAGCTCACCACCGGGACCTCGGAACACTGAAGCTTTCTTT. Protein sequence: CASSPPGPRNTEAFF.

CDR3 sequence (DNA): TGCAGCGCCCGGACAGACCCGAACACTGAAGCTTTCTTT. Translation: CSARTDPNTEAFF. The chain links TRBV29-1 to TRBJ1-1, with TRBD1 as a possible D gene (6 bases). V lost 7 bases, J lost 1 base, and 13 bases lay in between. There are 13 residues in the CDR3. Germline CDR1 is SQVTM and CDR2 is ANQGSEA. Full variable domain (outside the CDR3, taken from reference TRBV29-1 and TRBJ1-1): SAVISQKPSRDICQRGTSLTIQCQVDSQVTMMFWYRQQPGQSLTLIATANQGSEATYESGFVIDKFPISRPNLTFSTLTVSNMSPEDSSIYLCSARTDPNTEAFFGQGTRLTVV.

The chain uses TRBV27 and TRBJ2-2; D not certain. The CDR3 runs to 13 residues. V was shortened by 11 bases and J by 2 bases, with 12 bases between the two germline ends. Germline V CDR1 and CDR2: MNHEY, SMNVEV (reference sequence). The CDR3 DNA is TGTGCCTGCTCTGGGGTTAACACCGGGGAGCTGTTTTTT. Its translation: CACSGVNTGELFF.

This sequence joins TRBV4-1 and TRBJ2-5; weak D call: TRBD1 (5 bases). The CDR3 extends over 15 amino acids. Germline V gene sequence: CDR1 MGHRA, CDR2 YSYEKL. The V gene lost 0 bases and the J gene lost 9 bases, with 17 bases spanning the gap. CDR3 DNA: TGCGCCAGCAGCCAAGATACAGGCACGGATAGGGCCCAGTACTTC. Translation gives CASSQDTGTDRAQYF.

This clone came up once. V and J are TRBV29-1 and TRBJ2-3, with 7 bases that match TRBD1. V trimming: 1 base; J trimming: 4 bases; junction bases outside the gene matches: 5. The CDR3 loop spans 14 amino acids. The germline V gene encodes CDR1 SQVTM and CDR2 ANQGSEA. The CDR3 here is CSVEAAGGADTQYF. DNA for the CDR3: TGCAGCGTTGAAGCGGCAGGGGGAGCAGATACGCAGTATTTT.

The J gene is TRBJ2-7, the V gene TRBV5-6; D may be TRBD1 (5 bases). This CDR3 contains 11 residues. The germline CDR1 and CDR2 sequences are SGHDT and YYEEEE. V lost 2 bases and J 7 bases, leaving 7 bases between the germline ends. The CDR3 is CASSLGAEQYF. The CDR3 DNA reads TGTGCCAGCAGCTTAGGGGCTGAGCAGTACTTC. The whole variable domain, filled in from reference TRBV5-6 and TRBJ2-7, reads DAGVTQSPTHLIKTRGQQVTLRCSPKSGHDTVSWYQQALGQGPQFIFQYYEEEERQRGNFPDRFSGHQFPNYSSELNVNALLLGDSALYLCASSLGAEQYFGPGTRLTVT.

The chain is built from TRBV4-1 and TRBJ1-1; 10 nucleotides agree with TRBD1. V shed 0 bases, J shed 5 bases, and the junction held 6 bases outside the gene matches. The CDR3 runs to 16 residues. Germline loops: CDR1 MGHRA, CDR2 YSYEKL. Here the CDR3 DNA reads TGCGCCAGCAGCCAAGACTTCAGGACAGGGGGGACTGAAGCTTTCTTT. This translates into CASSQDFRTGGTEAFF.

The chain is built from TRBV10-3 and TRBJ2-1; 7 nucleotides line up with TRBD2. Germline assignment: CDR1 ENHRY and CDR2 SYGVKD. CDR3 length: 16 residues. With 0 bases clipped from V and 0 bases from J, the junction kept 2 bases outside the gene matches. The CDR3 loop is CAISESGGSSYNEQFF. CDR3 nucleotides: TGTGCCATCAGTGAGTCGGGCGGGAGCTCCTACAATGAGCAGTTCTTC.

The chain is built from TRBV5-1 and TRBJ1-4; weak D call: TRBD1 (5 bases). The V gene lost 4 bases and the J gene lost 8 bases, with 18 bases spanning the gap. This CDR3 is 15 amino acids long. Germline values: CDR1 SGHRS, CDR2 YFSETQ. The CDR3 protein is CASSRTETGLEKLFF. CDR3 DNA sequence: TGCGCCAGCAGCCGGACGGAGACGGGGCTGGAAAAACTGTTTTTT.

V usage is TRBV20-1 and J usage is TRBJ1-1; D is unresolved. From germline, CDR1 is DFQATT and CDR2 SNEGSKA (reference sequence). V shed 5 bases and J shed 10 bases, with 5 bases lying between them. The CDR3 is made up of 8 amino acids. CDR3 in amino acids: CSASRAFF. For the CDR3, the DNA is TGCAGTGCTTCGAGAGCTTTCTTT.